This T cell receptor (beta chain) was obtained from a study of CD8+ T cells in alopecia areata. After removal of 7 bases from V and 4 bases from J, the junction contained 10 bases not matched to a gene. CDR3 length: 14 residues. Germline V lookup: CDR1 SQVTM, CDR2 ANQGSEA. A remark on this clone: No antigen is known for it.

Treatment here: oral pan-JAK inhibitor, 5-10 mg twice daily. Alopecia areata patients provided lesional scalp punch biopsies and peripheral blood. Points from the study as a whole: On tofacitinib, scalp clonality and expanded CD8+ clones among top 100 fell significantly. Patients shared TCRs less clearly than mice did, possibly for HLA-related reasons. An increase in clonality over normal scalp was evident in lesional scalp, especially alopecia totalis/universalis.

In each case, RNA was isolated and then reverse transcribed into cDNA as the sequencing template. Some clones are missing from TCRdb's copy, which holds only in-frame ones; the method was immunoSEQ multiplex PCR. The data contain about 190,000 clones, 50% to 60% of them singletons. Source: CD4+ T cells sorted from blood, taken at week 4, from a patient treated with tofacitinib. The clonotype was recovered from a human donor with alopecia areata. The J gene is TRBJ2-1, the V gene TRBV29-1; 7 nucleotides match TRBD1. CDR3 sequence: CSALDRVGYNEQFF. CDR3 in DNA: TGCAGCGCCTTAGACAGGGTCGGGTACAATGAGCAGTTCTTC.